A selection of T cell receptor beta chains follows, all from one sample in a study of blood T cells in healthy people across ages. TCRdb processed the 5' RACE reads anew with MiXCR; each CDR3 protein has one entry. In the table there are approximately 1.5 million distinct CDR3 sequences, roughly 32% of which are singletons. The sample consisted of blood. Receptors were obtained from a woman aged 25 to 45 in good health. CDR3s leave out the opening cysteine and the closing phenylalanine or tryptophan. Only part of the rows carry a size: once, few, many, or a class if the clone is expanded.

>NA|TRBV28|TRBJ2-5
ASSLSPGTSGQQETQY
>NA|TRBV27|NA
ASSLSSTPAYETQY
>once|TRBV20-1|TRBJ1-5
SASQVDSNQPQH
>many|TRBV20-1|TRBJ2-7
SADDRYTYEQY
>many|TRBV6-1|TRBJ2-5
ASSEVHVRQTQY
>NA|TRBV6-5|TRBJ2-2
ASRGLAGGNTGELF
>NA|TRBV20-1|TRBJ2-1
SASAARSSYNEQF
>many|TRBV4-1|TRBJ1-2
ASSQEMGYT
>NA|TRBV2|TRBJ2-1
ASNLLIFNEQF
>few|TRBV3-1|TRBJ2-3
ASSHPSGLGDTQY
>NA|TRBV28|TRBJ2-7
ASSFTSPADYEQY
>NA|TRBV9|TRBJ2-1
ASSVESGNVYEQF
>few|TRBV5-1|TRBJ2-7
ARLRTVSSYEQY
>NA|TRBV20-1|TRBJ2-1
SARRSGLAGRYNEQF
>few|TRBV11-2|TRBJ1-2
ASRPINTGGYYGYT
>NA|TRBV11-2|TRBJ2-1
ASSPGHREQF
>NA|TRBV6-1|TRBJ1-2
ASSAAGQGLVYGYT
>NA|TRBV2|TRBJ2-5
ASNINRGQETQY
>NA|TRBV5-1|TRBJ2-5
ASSAGRSGQAGTQY
>few|TRBV18|TRBJ2-3
ASSRAGTGTDTQY
>NA|TRBV20-1|TRBJ2-7
SAKGQGAPDEQY
>NA|TRBV30|TRBJ1-2
AWSWLGGADGYT
>NA|TRBV20-1|TRBJ1-4
SASPGQPEKLF
>NA|TRBV9|TRBJ1-6
ASSVVEFSPLH
>NA|TRBV20-1|TRBJ2-5
SASRGGGGETQY
>few|TRBV6-5|TRBJ2-5
ASTRGGPRETQY
>once|TRBV24-1|TRBJ2-3
ATSDFTSEGTQY
>NA|TRBV18|TRBJ2-1
ASSQSIAGGNNEQF
>few|TRBV5-1|TRBJ2-1
ASTLGAGSYNEQF
>few|TRBV4-1|TRBJ2-5
ASSQEGGRSETQY
>NA|TRBV6-5|TRBJ2-2
ASSYEGWSGELF
>few|TRBV13|TRBJ2-1
ASSPLGLAGESSYNEQF
>few|TRBV6-5|TRBJ1-6
ASRATGIRGSPLH